These T cell receptor beta chains were read from a single sample in a study of T cell changes during pregnancy in multiple sclerosis. Libraries were prepared by immunoSEQ multiplex PCR; TCRdb keeps only in-frame clonotypes and omits some of them. In the table there are some 77,000 clones, just over 90% of which are singletons. The sequenced sample was peripheral blood, obtained in the second trimester of pregnancy. The receptor source for this set is a female donor in good health, enrolled as a control in a pregnancy study. Both conserved end residues are part of each CDR3. Each record gives: J gene, clone size, D gene, V gene, CDR3 protein, CDR3 DNA. A D gene is named only where the DNA matches it firmly. Clone size appears in some rows only: once, few, many, or a class for an expanded clone.

>TRBJ2-2|-|TRBD2|TRBV6-5
CASKLAGANTGELFF
TGTGCCAGCAAGCTAGCGGGGGCCAACACCGGGGAGCTGTTTTTT
>TRBJ2-7|-|TRBD2|TRBV5-1
CASSSRTSSKGYEQYF
TGCGCCAGCAGCTCACGGACTAGCTCGAAGGGCTACGAGCAGTACTTC
>TRBJ1-2|-|TRBD1|TRBV4-3
CASSQDLGQGSGYTF
TGCGCCAGCAGCCAAGATCTGGGACAGGGGAGTGGCTACACCTTC
>TRBJ1-1|once|TRBD1|TRBV7-2
CASSLQGAVGTEAFF
TGTGCCAGCAGCTTACAGGGGGCGGTTGGGACTGAAGCTTTCTTT
>TRBJ1-3|-|TRBD1|TRBV7-9
CATTGQGYFSGNTIYF
TGTGCCACCACGGGACAGGGATATTTCTCTGGAAACACCATATATTTT
>TRBJ1-6|-|-|TRBV2
CASSVRQGYNSPLHF
TGTGCCAGCAGTGTGAGGCAGGGCTATAATTCACCCCTCCACTTT
>TRBJ1-4|-|-|TRBV20-1
CSARSEKLFF
TGCAGTGCTAGGAGTGAAAAACTGTTTTTT
>TRBJ2-1|-|TRBD1|TRBV11-3
CASSTRDRGTINEQFF
TGTGCCAGCAGCACCCGGGACAGGGGGACTATTAATGAGCAGTTCTTC
>TRBJ2-3|-|-|TRBV7-2
CASSLKGPRGDTDTQYF
TGTGCCAGCAGCTTAAAAGGTCCCCGAGGAGACACAGATACGCAGTATTTT
>TRBJ2-1|-|-|TRBV19
CASRTSSSYNEQFF
TGTGCCAGCCGGACTTCAAGCTCCTACAATGAGCAGTTCTTC
>TRBJ1-1|-|-|TRBV4-3
CASSFQTTNTEAFF
TGCGCCAGCAGCTTCCAGACGACTAACACTGAAGCTTTCTTT
>TRBJ2-2|-|TRBD2|TRBV9
CASSSGGTGELFF
TGTGCCAGCAGCTCGGGAGGGACCGGGGAGCTGTTTTTT
>TRBJ1-6|-|TRBD1|TRBV30
CAWRIPDRDNSPLHF
TGTGCCTGGCGCATCCCCGACAGGGATAATTCACCCCTCCACTTT
>TRBJ1-2|-|-|TRBV7-2
CASSLDVEKANYGYTF
TGTGCCAGCAGCTTAGATGTAGAAAAAGCTAACTATGGCTACACCTTC
>TRBJ2-5|-|TRBD2|TRBV18
CASSPPGGYQETQYF
TGTGCCAGCTCACCACCGGGAGGGTATCAAGAGACCCAGTACTTC
>TRBJ2-1|-|TRBD1|TRBV4-1
CASSQEVRDSVYNEQFF
TGCGCCAGCAGCCAAGAAGTTCGGGACAGTGTATACAATGAGCAGTTCTTC
>TRBJ2-7|-|-|TRBV2
CASSLTAGDLPYEQYF
TGTGCCAGCAGCCTTACAGCAGGGGATTTGCCCTACGAGCAGTACTTC
>TRBJ1-2|-|TRBD1|TRBV4-1
CASSQGTGAHYGYTF
TGCGCCAGCAGCCAGGGGACAGGGGCACACTATGGCTACACCTTC
>TRBJ1-1|-|-|TRBV30
CAWSLRGYEAFF
TGTGCCTGGAGCCTAAGGGGATATGAAGCTTTCTTT
>TRBJ1-1|-|-|TRBV5-1
CASSLEQNTEAFF
TGCGCCAGCAGCTTGGAACAGAACACTGAAGCTTTCTTT
>TRBJ1-2|-|-|TRBV27
CASSPAAVSYGYTF
TGTGCCAGCAGCCCAGCGGCAGTGTCATATGGCTACACCTTC
>TRBJ1-2|-|-|TRBV19
CASSIEATNYGYTF
TGTGCCAGTAGTATAGAGGCAACCAACTATGGCTACACCTTC
>TRBJ2-2|-|TRBD1|TRBV27
CASRGARGRFTGELFF
TGTGCCAGCAGGGGGGCGAGGGGGCGCTTCACCGGGGAGCTGTTTTTT
>TRBJ1-2|-|-|TRBV10-2
CASSSSTANYGYTF
-
>TRBJ2-5|-|TRBD1|TRBV7-2
CASSARTGSQETQYF
TGTGCCAGCAGCGCTCGGACAGGGAGTCAAGAGACCCAGTACTTC
>TRBJ1-1|-|TRBD1|TRBV19
CASSITGTGGAVFF
TGTGCCAGTAGTATTACGGGGACAGGGGGCGCAGTTTTCTTT
>TRBJ2-5|-|-|TRBV6-5
CASSYMGDQETQYF
TGTGCCAGCAGTTACATGGGAGACCAAGAGACCCAGTACTTC
>TRBJ1-1|-|-|TRBV6-1
CASVVFAEAFF
TGTGCCAGCGTAGTATTCGCTGAAGCTTTCTTT
>TRBJ1-1|-|-|TRBV27
CASSLTGLTEAFF
TGTGCCAGCAGCCTCACAGGGCTGACTGAAGCTTTCTTT
>TRBJ2-1|-|-|TRBV19
CASSMADYNEQFF
TGTGCCAGTAGTATGGCGGACTACAATGAGCAGTTCTTC
>TRBJ1-1|once|-|TRBV7-2
CASSFQGVTEAFF
TGTGCCAGCAGCTTTCAGGGTGTGACTGAAGCTTTCTTT
>TRBJ1-1|-|-|TRBV9
CASSVDGAAGGSAFF
TGTGCCAGCAGCGTAGACGGGGCCGCGGGGGGCTCGGCTTTCTTT
>TRBJ2-7|-|TRBD1|TRBV18
CASSRTTGGYYEQYF
TGTGCCAGCTCACGGACAACAGGGGGCTACTACGAGCAGTACTTC
>TRBJ1-2|-|-|TRBV7-6
CASSVSDGTNYGYTF
TGTGCCAGCAGCGTTAGCGACGGAACTAACTATGGCTACACCTTC
>TRBJ1-2|-|TRBD1|TRBV11-2
CASSLDLGQGSGYTF
TGTGCCAGCAGCTTAGACCTCGGACAGGGGTCTGGCTACACCTTC
>TRBJ1-4|-|-|TRBV6-5
CASSLLARNNEKLFF
TGTGCCAGCAGTCTCCTAGCACGGAATAATGAAAAACTGTTTTTT
>TRBJ2-7|-|-|TRBV7-2
CASSLGLRYGEQYF
TGTGCCAGCAGCTTGGGACTCCGATACGGAGAGCAGTACTTC
>TRBJ2-2|-|TRBD2|TRBV5-4
CASSLRRGTNTGELFF
TGTGCCAGCAGCTTGAGGCGGGGGACTAACACCGGGGAGCTGTTTTTT